The text below deals with one T cell receptor (beta chain). Its antigen is still unknown. Germline values: CDR1 MNHNS, CDR2 SASEGT. The CDR3 contains 14 residues. Researchers ran the PCR with 60 Vbeta and 13 Jbeta primers. Clones were sequenced by immunoSEQ multiplex PCR, and TCRdb holds only the in-frame ones, with some missing. Counted here are 200,000 to 250,000 clones, 65% to 90% occurring once; the ten biggest clones make up just over 1.4%. This entry belongs to a study of cytomegalovirus exposure and HLA in healthy donors. Findings and limits, study-wide: Productive status was seen about 90% or about 30% of the time for most TCR beta V segments in an earlier analysis. TCR beta sequences reportedly predicted the HLA-A and HLA-B alleles of most subjects accurately. As a later analysis revealed, most CMV-associated TCR beta chains appeared HLA-restricted. More clonal expansion characterized HLA-associated TCR beta chains than equally common others in a later analysis.

This TCR was recovered from a girl aged 5 to 17 in good health and CMV-seronegative. Input material: PBMCs. The rearrangement joins TRBV6-1 to TRBJ2-5; possibly TRBD2 for D (6 bases). The J call may be incorrect, as the DNA end agrees better with TRBJ2-7. The CDR3 sequence: CASSEAGGAYEQYF. The CDR3 DNA reads TGTGCCAGCAGTGAAGCCGGGGGTGCCTACGAGCAGTACTTC.